This note documents a single T cell receptor (beta chain) sequence. V was clipped by 7 bases and J by 4 bases, with 13 bases between them. Germline-derived CDR1 and CDR2 are SNHLY and FYNNEI. The CDR3 has 13 residues. These data originate in a study of blood T cell repertoires in COVID-19. The recovered donors of Cohort 3 showed two negative PCRs, clearance, or symptom resolution. Assay used: immunoSEQ multiplex PCR; TCRdb lists only in-frame clones, some missing. The sample has more than 300,000 clones, 70% to 90% seen once. Sequencing input: PBMCs or T cells enriched from blood (not recorded which). This clonotype originated in a woman in her twenties or thirties who had recovered from COVID-19. V is TRBV2 and J is TRBJ1-1; D is perhaps TRBD1 (6 bases). CDR3 nucleotides: TGTGCCAGCACGGGAATAGGGGGCACTGAAGCTTTCTTT. It is translated as CASTGIGGTEAFF.